This T cell receptor (beta chain) was sequenced for a study of shared clonotypes between healthy human individuals. The wider study: The cohort comprised a couple of women and a few men. Their ages spanned 18 to 49 years.

The protocol was immunoSEQ multiplex PCR, while the TCRdb copy is restricted to in-frame clones and leaves out a portion. The sample has 450,000 to 550,000 clones, approximately 79% seen once. Germline values: CDR1 GTSNPN, CDR2 SVGIG (reference sequence). There are 16 residues in the CDR3. V dropped 2 bases and J dropped 3; count of bases not matched to a gene: 5. This sequence was found in a woman aged 40 to 50 in good health. Some clones in this sample may be carry-over from other donors' samples. The sequencing sample was made of PBMCs. The rearrangement joins TRBV30 to TRBJ2-3; 13 positions agree with TRBD2. The CDR3 reads CAWSPLTSGRTDTQYF. CDR3 bases: TGTGCCTGGAGTCCCTTGACTAGCGGGAGGACAGATACGCAGTATTTT.